This TCR beta chain was found in a study of CD8 T cells in Susac syndrome. This clonotype was counted between two and nine times. The patients who served as multiple sclerosis controls were treatment-naive and had stable or active relapsing-remitting disease that fulfilled the revised McDonald criteria. This CDR3 is 12 amino acids long. CDR1 and CDR2 from the germline V gene are MNHEY and SVGAGI. Trimming cost V 2 bases and J 4 bases, with 6 bases left between them. Random-hexamer reverse transcription was applied to roughly 0.5 to 1 ug RNA. TCRdb recomputed calls from the immunoSEQ multiplex PCR reads with MiXCR, one row per CDR3 protein. The repertoire consists of some 300,000 distinct CDR3 sequences, with around 83% occurring once and the leading ten covering over 0.1%.

This clonotype originated in a human donor with multiple sclerosis. What was sequenced was CD8+ T cells from PBMCs. The chain is built from TRBV6-5 and TRBJ2-7; unclear D gene. This CDR3 is CASSYAGYEQYF. The CDR3 DNA reads TGTGCCAGCAGTTACGCAGGTTACGAGCAGTACTTC.